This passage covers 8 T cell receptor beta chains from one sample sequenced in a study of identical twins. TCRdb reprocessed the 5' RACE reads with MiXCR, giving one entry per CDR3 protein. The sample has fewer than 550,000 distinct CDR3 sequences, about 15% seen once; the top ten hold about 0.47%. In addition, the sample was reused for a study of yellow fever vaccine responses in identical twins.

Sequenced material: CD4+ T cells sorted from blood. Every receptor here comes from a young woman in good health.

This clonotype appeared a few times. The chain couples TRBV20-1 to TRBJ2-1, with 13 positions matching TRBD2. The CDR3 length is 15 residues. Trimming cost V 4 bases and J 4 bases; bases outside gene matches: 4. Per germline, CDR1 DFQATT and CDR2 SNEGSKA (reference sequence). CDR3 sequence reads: CSAKTSGGLYNEQFF. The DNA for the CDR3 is TGCAGTGCTAAGACTAGCGGGGGGTTGTACAATGAGCAGTTCTTC.

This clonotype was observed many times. The CDR3 nucleotides are TGCGCCAGCAGCCAAACTCCGGGACTAGCAGTCTACGAGCAGTACTTC. It encodes CASSQTPGLAVYEQYF. This rearrangement joins TRBV4-1 to TRBJ2-7; 9 bases agree with TRBD2. V lost 2 bases, J lost 3 bases, and 8 bases stayed unmatched. The germline V gene encodes CDR1 MGHRA and CDR2 YSYEKL. The CDR3 runs 16 residues.

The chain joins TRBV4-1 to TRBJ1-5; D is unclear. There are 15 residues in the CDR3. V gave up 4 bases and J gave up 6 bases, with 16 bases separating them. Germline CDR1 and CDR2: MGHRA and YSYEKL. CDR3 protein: CASSRMAGVGQPQHF. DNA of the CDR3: TGCGCCAGCAGCCGCATGGCGGGTGTCGGTCAGCCCCAGCATTTT.

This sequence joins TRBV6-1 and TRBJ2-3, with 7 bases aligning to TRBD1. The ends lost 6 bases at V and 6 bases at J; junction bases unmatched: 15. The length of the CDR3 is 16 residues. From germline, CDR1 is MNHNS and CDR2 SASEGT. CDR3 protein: CASSPRQGRARDTQYF. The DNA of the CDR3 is TGTGCCAGCAGCCCTAGACAGGGCCGGGCACGGGATACGCAGTATTTT.

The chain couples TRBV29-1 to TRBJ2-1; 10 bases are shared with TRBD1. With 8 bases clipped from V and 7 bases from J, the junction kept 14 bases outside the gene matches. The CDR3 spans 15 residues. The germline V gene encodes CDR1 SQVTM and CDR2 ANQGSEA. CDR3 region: CSHATGTGVFNEQFF. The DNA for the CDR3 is TGCAGCCACGCGACCGGGACAGGGGTGTTTAATGAGCAGTTCTTC.

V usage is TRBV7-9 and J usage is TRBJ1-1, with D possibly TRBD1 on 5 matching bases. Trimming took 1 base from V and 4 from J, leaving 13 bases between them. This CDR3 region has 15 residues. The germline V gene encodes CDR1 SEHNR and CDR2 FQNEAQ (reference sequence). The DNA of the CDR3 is TGTGCCAGCAGCTTAGTGGGGGACCGGGTCACTGAAGCTTTCTTT. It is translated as CASSLVGDRVTEAFF.

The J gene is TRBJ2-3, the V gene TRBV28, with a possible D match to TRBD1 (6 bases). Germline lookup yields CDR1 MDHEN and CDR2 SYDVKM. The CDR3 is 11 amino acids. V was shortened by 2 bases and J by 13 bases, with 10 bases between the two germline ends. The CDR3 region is CASSLAGVEYF. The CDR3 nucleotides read TGTGCCAGCAGTTTAGCAGGGGTGGAGTATTTT.

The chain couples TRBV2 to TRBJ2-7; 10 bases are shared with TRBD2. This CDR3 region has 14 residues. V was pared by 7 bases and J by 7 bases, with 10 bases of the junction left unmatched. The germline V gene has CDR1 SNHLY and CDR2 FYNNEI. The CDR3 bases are TGTGCCAGCACCGAGCGGGAGGGCCTATATGAGCAGTACTTC. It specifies CASTEREGLYEQYF.